This section outlines one T cell receptor (beta chain) sequence together with its context. The antigen remains undetermined. This sample is drawn from a study of vaccination and CD4 T cells after COVID-19. Documented treatment: roughly 11-day PBMC culture with coronavirus spike peptide pools or control peptides (ViraFEST assay). Positive PCR dates ranged from March to December 2020; these dates predated US Alpha, Beta and Delta variants. Sequencing of DNA taken from cultured CD4+ T cells relied on the Oncomine TCR Beta short-read assay. TCRdb re-called the PCR reads through MiXCR, storing one row per CDR3 protein. The data show some 8,300 distinct CDR3 sequences, 55% seen once. Trimming removed 2 bases at V and 1 base at J, with 10 bases between. Germline-derived CDR1 and CDR2 are SGHDT and YYEEEE. The CDR3 totals 14 residues.

This receptor was taken from a human donor who had recovered from COVID-19. The sequencing input was CD4+ T cells from blood, cultured in vitro. The J gene is TRBJ2-7, the V gene TRBV5-6; no definite D call. The CDR3 DNA reads as TGTGCCAGCAGCTTAAACGGGCAGTCCTACGAGCAGTACTTC. Translated, it gives CASSLNGQSYEQYF.